This TCR beta chain was found in a study of cytomegalovirus exposure and HLA in healthy donors. Study at large: The roughly 120 million unique TCR beta sequences, from roughly 170 million T cells, were found by an earlier analysis.

Both 60 Vbeta primers and 13 Jbeta primers went into the PCR. Sequenced by immunoSEQ multiplex PCR; TCRdb stores in-frame clones only, minus some. The repertoire holds 95,000 to 100,000 clones, with approximately 85% as singletons. Turning to this clone: Antigen unknown.

Study results and caveats: High specificity and sensitivity for cytomegalovirus status were reported for the classifier.

Germline lookup yields CDR1 LNHDA and CDR2 SQIVND (reference sequence). V lost 5 bases, J lost 6 bases, and 11 bases stayed unmatched. The CDR3 runs 16 residues. Sequences were obtained from PBMCs. This chain uses TRBV19 with TRBJ1-5; 9 bases fit TRBD1. The receptor comes from a man aged 25 to 40 in good health and CMV-seronegative. The CDR3 coding sequence is TGTGCCAGTAGTTCACAGGGGGGACAGGGTGGTCAGCCCCAGCATTTT. It is translated as CASSSQGGQGGQPQHF.